What follows is one TCR beta chain and its context. Its antigen remains unknown. Noted time point: recipient sample about 28 days before transplant, after cytoreduction. Blood collection times were about day -28 and days 30, 100, 180 posttransplant. This entry comes from a study of T cell clonotyping in hematopoietic cell transplantation. Findings and limits, study-wide: After transplant, recipient diversity fell while pathologically expanded clonotypes grew through day 180.

Trimming took 0 bases from V and 3 from J, leaving 10 bases between them. CDR1 is SGHNT, CDR2 YYREEE, per germline (reference sequence). CDR3 size: 14 residues. Clones were read by immunoSEQ multiplex PCR, and TCRdb kept only the in-frame ones, dropping some. The sample lists around 10,000 clones, 92% seen once, with approximately 13% in the top ten. This TCR was recovered from a woman between 35 and 50 years old with acute myeloid leukemia. Some clones in this sample may be carry-over from other donors' samples. Sequenced material: peripheral blood mononuclear cells, taken before stem cell transplant. This chain connects TRBV5-4 to TRBJ2-7; no reliable D call. For the CDR3, the DNA is TGTGCCAGCAGCTTGGCTGAACTGGGCTACGAGCAGTACTTC. Its protein is CASSLAELGYEQYF.